These 3 T cell receptor beta chains were all obtained from the same sample, sequenced in a study of beta chain features in type 1 diabetes. Findings and limits, study-wide: Shorter TCRB CDR3s, moderately but significantly so, marked every one of the four CD4+ subsets in Type 1 diabetes patients.

Expressed TCRB transcripts were sequenced after all isolated RNA was converted to cDNA. Sequencing used immunoSEQ multiplex PCR; TCRdb keeps in-frame clones, though not all of them. The data hold about 47,000 clones, with 35% to 55% observed a single time. Their antigens remain unidentified. Sequenced sample: stem cell memory CD4+ T cells from blood. All receptors come from a man aged 25 to 40 with type 1 diabetes.

The chain joins TRBV7-9 to TRBJ2-1, with TRBD1 as a possible D gene (6 bases). V lost 6 bases, J lost 9 bases, and 21 bases lay in between. The CDR3 consists of 15 residues. Germline V gene sequence: CDR1 SEHNR, CDR2 FQNEAQ (reference sequence). The CDR3 sequence is CASRTTGTPTGEQFF. In DNA form, the CDR3 reads TGTGCCAGCAGAACGACCGGGACACCCACGGGTGAGCAGTTCTTC.

The chain couples TRBV5-6 to TRBJ2-3; no firm D call. Germline V gene data show CDR1 as SGHDT and CDR2 as YYEEEE. The length of the CDR3 is 11 residues. Deletions cut 2 bases from V and 6 bases from J, with 4 bases between. The CDR3 region is CASSFLDTQYF. The CDR3 bases are TGTGCCAGCAGCTTTCTCGATACGCAGTATTTT.

This chain connects TRBV7-2 to TRBJ2-7; D is perhaps TRBD1 (6 bases). CDR3 length: 14 amino acids. Per germline, CDR1 SGHTA and CDR2 FQGNSA. Between the trimmed V and J ends, which lost 3 bases and 3 bases, there was a span of 12 bases. The CDR3 reads CASSFSGQRYEQYF. The CDR3 nucleotides are TGTGCCAGCAGCTTTTCTGGACAGCGCTACGAGCAGTACTTC. Together with reference TRBV7-2 and TRBJ2-7, the CDR3 gives the full variable domain: GAGVSQSPSNKVTEKGKDVELRCDPISGHTALYWYRQSLGQGLEFLIYFQGNSAPDKSGLPSDRFSAERTGGSVSTLTIQRTQQEDSAVYLCASSFSGQRYEQYFGPGTRLTVT.